This paragraph covers one T cell receptor (beta chain) sequence. The antigen is unknown. These data are taken from a study of cytomegalovirus exposure and HLA in healthy donors. Primers for the PCR totalled 60 Vbeta and 13 Jbeta. Authors' processing steps: A later analysis tallied roughly 77 million unique TCR beta chains, around 11 million of them shared. Libraries were prepared by immunoSEQ multiplex PCR; TCRdb keeps only in-frame clonotypes and omits some of them. V, J and clone size derive from that table, while D and trimming were established from the DNA sequence. The data contain 130,000 to 150,000 clones, 76% of them singletons. Study results and caveats: Sequences of the TCR beta chain were said to predict the HLA-A and HLA-B alleles of most subjects accurately. Rare sequences made up most TCRs, while some public TCRs were found in many donors.

V shed 5 bases, J shed 0 bases, and the junction held 6 bases outside the gene matches. This CDR3 is 15 amino acids long. CDR1 MNHEY and CDR2 SVGAGI come from the germline V gene. The sequenced material came from PBMCs. This clonotype was obtained from a young man in good health and CMV-seronegative. The chain uses TRBV6-5 and TRBJ2-7, with 8 bases aligning to TRBD1. The CDR3 DNA follows: TGTGCCAGCAGTCCTACAGGGGGGACCTCCTACGAGCAGTACTTC. This codes for CASSPTGGTSYEQYF.